This T cell receptor beta chain was observed in a study of vaccination effects on CD4 cells after COVID-19. Sequenced by immunoSEQ multiplex PCR; TCRdb stores in-frame clones only, minus some. Among some 20,000 clones listed, around three quarters were seen once. Between the trimmed V and J ends, which lost 3 bases and 2 bases, there was a span of 11 bases. CDR1 is SGHAT and CDR2 is FQNNGV in the germline V gene. This CDR3 is 14 amino acids long. Notes on this clone: Its antigen is not known.

Under the ViraFEST assay, PBMC were stimulated with viral peptide pools so that antigen-specific CD4+ T cells expanded. Sequencing was performed afterwards. Culturing for about 9 days preceded CD4+ T cell isolation. Previously uninfected by SARS-CoV-2, the vaccine recipients also showed negative nucleocapsid antibodies. The gene calls are TRBV11-2 and TRBJ2-7; D perhaps matches TRBD1 (5 bases). The TCR comes from a human donor who received a COVID-19 vaccine. Sequenced material: CD4+ T cells from PBMCs cultured with HCoV-NL63 spike peptides, taken before COVID-19 vaccination. CDR3 in amino acids: CASSFHQGTYEQYF. CDR3 nucleotide sequence: TGTGCCAGCAGCTTTCATCAGGGAACCTACGAGCAGTACTTC.